Below, 17 T cell receptor beta chains from the same sample are listed, as sequenced in a study of cytomegalovirus exposure and HLA in healthy donors. Both 60 Vbeta primers and 13 Jbeta primers went into the PCR. TCRdb keeps only in-frame clones here, not all; method: immunoSEQ multiplex PCR. The sample shows about 89,000 clones, about 85% of them seen only once. The sample consisted of PBMCs. The receptors stem from a man aged 40-49 years in good health and CMV-seropositive.

The V and J genes are TRBV6-8 and TRBJ2-1; D may be TRBD1 (5 bases). CDR3 size: 15 residues. Germline CDR1 MNHGY, CDR2 SAAAGT. With 4 bases removed from V and 4 bases from J, the gap between germline ends came to 14 bases. The CDR3 nucleotides read TGTGCCAGCAGTTTTGGCGGATACAGGTACAATGAGCAGTTCTTC. This sequence encodes CASSFGGYRYNEQFF.

The chain carries TRBV6-5 and TRBJ1-5, with 7 bases lining up with TRBD1. Germline V gene data show CDR1 as MNHEY and CDR2 as SVGAGI. There are 15 residues in the CDR3. V gave up 5 bases and J gave up 4 bases; unmatched junction bases: 8. The CDR3 protein is CASSPDRAGNQPQHF. Written as DNA, the CDR3 is TGTGCCAGCAGTCCCGACAGGGCGGGAAATCAGCCCCAGCATTTT.

The J gene is TRBJ1-6, the V gene TRBV6-5, with a tentative D call TRBD1 (6 bases). The CDR3 consists of 16 residues. The V gene's germline CDR1 is MNHEY and CDR2 SVGAGI. V lost 0 bases and J 9 bases, leaving 15 bases between the germline ends. Here the CDR3 DNA reads TGTGCCAGCAGTTACTCCCCGGGGGGGCGAGTTTCACCCCTCCACTTT. Protein sequence: CASSYSPGGRVSPLHF.

Note on this clone: Other DNA sequences within the sample encode an identical CDR3. This CDR3 is CASSSGTGVYEQYF. CDR3 coding DNA: TGCGCCAGCAGCTCAGGGACAGGGGTTTACGAGCAGTACTTC. V and J are TRBV5-1 and TRBJ2-5, with 10 bases matching TRBD1. The better agreement between TRBJ2-7 and the DNA end casts doubt on the J call. CDR3 size: 14 residues. Germline-derived CDR1 and CDR2 are SGHRS and YFSETQ.

V and J are TRBV4-1 and TRBJ2-7; 11 nucleotides agree with TRBD2. Germline-derived CDR1 and CDR2 are MGHRA and YSYEKL. After removal of 4 bases from V and 7 bases from J, the junction contained 6 bases not matched to a gene. The CDR3 has 14 amino acids. CDR3 bases: TGCGCCAGCAGCCCCGGGACTAGCGGTAGTGAGCAGTACTTC. Translation gives CASSPGTSGSEQYF.

This clone occurred once. The V and J genes are TRBV11-3 and TRBJ2-3; D is ambiguous. The CDR3 spans 14 residues. CDR1 is SGHNT and CDR2 is YENEEA in the germline V gene. The ends were cut back, 3 bases at V and 2 bases at J, with 9 bases in the middle. This CDR3 reads CASSFPWATDTQYF. The CDR3 bases are TGTGCCAGCAGCTTCCCCTGGGCCACAGATACGCAGTATTTT. Drawing the rest from reference TRBV11-3 and TRBJ2-3, the complete variable domain is EAGVVQSPRYKIIEKKQPVAFWCNPISGHNTLYWYLQNLGQGPELLIRYENEEAVDDSQLPKDRFSAERLKGVDSTLKIQPAELGDSAVYLCASSFPWATDTQYFGPGTRLTVL.

DNA of the CDR3: TGTGCCAGCAGTGAACAAGTCGGGGGGGAGACCCAGTACTTC. Protein: CASSEQVGGETQYF. The chain couples TRBV6-1 to TRBJ2-5; 7 nucleotides line up with TRBD2. CDR3 length equals 14 residues. The germline CDR1 and CDR2 sequences are MNHNS and SASEGT. The J segment lost 5 bases and the V segment lost 2 bases, leaving 5 bases of the junction unmatched.

The table lists this clone with a count of one. The chain employs TRBV18 and TRBJ2-2, with a possible D match to TRBD1 (6 bases). Per germline, CDR1 KGHSH and CDR2 LQKENI. CDR3 length: 17 amino acids. The V end was cut by 1 base, the J end by 4 bases, with 16 bases between. Here the CDR3 DNA reads TGTGCCAGCTCACCACTCCCGGACAGAGCTCCCACCGGGGAGCTGTTTTTT. Translation gives CASSPLPDRAPTGELFF.

The V call is TRBV19, the J call TRBJ1-5, with 9 bases lining up with TRBD1. Germline lookup yields CDR1 LNHDA and CDR2 SQIVND (reference sequence). This CDR3 is built from 15 residues. V dropped 4 bases and J dropped 4; count of bases not matched to a gene: 5. The CDR3 region has the DNA TGTGCCAGTAGTACCCAGGGGACAGGGAATCAGCCCCAGCATTTT. It codes for CASSTQGTGNQPQHF.

The chain carries TRBV5-4 and TRBJ1-6; 8 nucleotides align to TRBD1. Germline CDR1 reads SGHNT; CDR2 reads YYREEE (reference sequence). V lost 4 bases and J lost 0; bases outside the gene matches: 6. The CDR3 runs 17 residues. The CDR3 DNA reads as TGTGCCAGCAGCCGGTTGGACAGGGCCTCCTATAATTCACCCCTCCACTTT. Translated, it gives CASSRLDRASYNSPLHF.

This chain connects TRBV5-1 to TRBJ1-3; TRBD1 aligns across 12 bases. Trimming took 4 bases from V and 3 from J; bases not matched to a gene: 8. CDR3 size: 17 residues. Germline V gene data show CDR1 as SGHRS and CDR2 as YFSETQ. The DNA for the CDR3 is TGCGCCAGCAGCAGAGGGGGACAGGGGGCAGGTGGAAACACCATATATTTT. Its translation: CASSRGGQGAGGNTIYF.

This clone was observed a handful of times. The CDR3 loop is CASSPRDSSYEQYF. The CDR3 DNA sequence: TGTGCCAGCAGTCCCCGGGACAGCTCCTACGAGCAGTACTTC. The genes are TRBV27 and TRBJ2-7; 7 positions match TRBD1. Germline-derived CDR1 and CDR2 are MNHEY and SMNVEV (reference sequence). The CDR3 totals 14 residues. Unmatched junction bases numbered 4, after V lost 5 bases and J lost 0 bases.

The chain joins TRBV19 to TRBJ1-5, with D unclear. V gave up 7 bases and J gave up 11 bases, with 18 bases separating them. The germline V gene has CDR1 LNHDA and CDR2 SQIVND (reference sequence). This CDR3 contains 13 residues. CDR3: CASTHLRSGAQHF. Written as DNA, the CDR3 is TGTGCCAGTACCCACCTCCGGAGCGGGGCCCAGCATTTT.

The chain joins TRBV6-6 to TRBJ2-5; 7 bases are shared with TRBD2. The CDR3 is made up of 14 amino acids. J was trimmed by 5 bases and V by 3 bases; bases with no gene match: 6. CDR1 and CDR2 (germline): MNHNY, SVGAGI (reference sequence). CDR3 nucleotide sequence: TGTGCCAGCAGTTATCTGGCGGGGGAGGAGACCCAGTACTTC. This translates into CASSYLAGEETQYF.

The J gene is TRBJ1-5, the V gene TRBV28; unclear D gene. Germline V gives CDR1 MDHEN, CDR2 SYDVKM. The CDR3 is made up of 13 amino acids. V was cut by 1 base and J by 3 bases, with 4 bases left in between. The CDR3, as DNA: TGTGCCAGCAGTTTATCCCTCAATCAGCCCCAGCATTTT. Its protein product is CASSLSLNQPQHF.

This chain connects TRBV6-1 to TRBJ2-1; 10 nucleotides align to TRBD1. The trim removed 10 bases at V and 3 bases at J, leaving 9 bases unmatched. This CDR3 spans 15 amino acids. Looked up from germline, CDR1 is MNHNS and CDR2 is SASEGT. CDR3 loop: CATREGQGNYNEQFF. CDR3 bases: TGTGCCACCAGGGAGGGACAGGGGAACTACAATGAGCAGTTCTTC.

The chain has TRBV7-2 and TRBJ2-4; TRBD1 matches 9 bases. Germline CDR1 reads SGHTA; CDR2 reads FQGNSA. V was pared by 4 bases and J by 7 bases, with 5 bases of the junction left unmatched. This CDR3 is 14 amino acids long. The CDR3 here is CASSSGQGDNIQYF. CDR3 DNA: TGTGCCAGCAGCTCGGGACAGGGTGACAACATTCAGTACTTC. The full variable domain, its missing parts supplied by reference TRBV7-2 and TRBJ2-4, is GAGVSQSPSNKVTEKGKDVELRCDPISGHTALYWYRQSLGQGLEFLIYFQGNSAPDKSGLPSDRFSAERTGGSVSTLTIQRTQQEDSAVYLCASSSGQGDNIQYFGAGTRLSVL.